This T cell receptor (beta chain) came from a study of T cell repertoires in cytomegalovirus infection. Looking at the study overall: The public TCR beta signatures pointed to both CMV infection and matching HLA type.

MiXCR, applied by TCRdb to the reads, yields one record per CDR3 protein. This table holds about 130,000 distinct CDR3 sequences, approximately 9.2% found once. Study conclusions and caveats: Across the ex vivo response, the dominant clonotypes were HLA-C-restricted CMV-specific TCR beta clonotypes. Cumulative public TCR beta family frequency identified carriers of CMV plus the relevant HLA.

This clonotype was recorded many times. What it recognizes is unknown. Germline V CDR1 and CDR2: MNHNS, SASEGT. V was clipped by 5 bases and J by 4 bases; unmatched bases: 2. There are 13 residues in the CDR3. The TCR comes from a human donor in good health (CMV status not recorded). Some clones in this sample may be carry-over from other donors' samples. Sequenced: PBMCs. J is TRBJ1-3 and V is TRBV6-1, with TRBD1 identical over 7 bases. CDR3 nucleotide sequence: TGTGCCAGCAGTAAGGGGGCAGGAAACACCATATATTTT. Translated, it gives CASSKGAGNTIYF.